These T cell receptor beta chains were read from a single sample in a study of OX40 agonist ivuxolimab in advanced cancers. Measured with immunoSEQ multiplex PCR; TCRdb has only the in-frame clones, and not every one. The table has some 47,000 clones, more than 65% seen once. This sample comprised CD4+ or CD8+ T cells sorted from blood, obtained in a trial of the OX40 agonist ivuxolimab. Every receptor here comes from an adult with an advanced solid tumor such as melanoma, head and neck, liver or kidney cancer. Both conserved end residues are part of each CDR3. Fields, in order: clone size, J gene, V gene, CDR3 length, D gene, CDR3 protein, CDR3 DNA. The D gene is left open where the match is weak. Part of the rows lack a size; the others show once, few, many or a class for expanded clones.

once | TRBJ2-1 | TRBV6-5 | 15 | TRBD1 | CASSSSDRVNNEQFF | TGTGCCAGCAGTTCCTCGGACAGGGTTAACAATGAGCAGTTCTTC
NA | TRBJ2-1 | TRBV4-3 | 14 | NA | CASSRGQVWDEQFF | TGCGCCAGCAGCCGAGGACAAGTCTGGGATGAGCAGTTCTTC
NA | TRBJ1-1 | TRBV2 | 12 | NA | CASRDSWGEAFF | TGTGCCAGCAGGGACAGTTGGGGTGAAGCTTTCTTT
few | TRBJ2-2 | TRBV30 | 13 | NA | CAWSRRDGGELFF | TGTGCCTGGAGCCGGCGGGACGGCGGGGAGCTGTTTTTT
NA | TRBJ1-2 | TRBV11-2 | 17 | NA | CASSLDMGAGRSGGYTF | TGTGCCAGCAGCTTAGATATGGGCGCAGGGCGTTCGGGGGGCTACACCTTC
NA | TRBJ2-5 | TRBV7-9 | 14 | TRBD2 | CASSPLGGGETQYF | TGTGCCAGCAGCCCCCTGGGGGGGGGAGAGACCCAGTACTTC
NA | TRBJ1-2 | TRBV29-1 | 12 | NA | CSVESASEGYTF | TGCAGCGTTGAGTCGGCGTCGGAAGGCTACACCTTC
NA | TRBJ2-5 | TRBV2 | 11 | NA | CASSEMETQYF | TGTGCCAGCAGTGAAATGGAGACCCAGTACTTC
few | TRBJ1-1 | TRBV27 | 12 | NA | CASSRRGTEAFF | TGTGCCAGTTCACGGCGCGGCACTGAAGCTTTCTTT
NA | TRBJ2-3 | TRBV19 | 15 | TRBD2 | CASTDSGGARDTQYF | TGTGCCAGTACCGATAGCGGGGGGGCTAGGGATACGCAGTATTTT
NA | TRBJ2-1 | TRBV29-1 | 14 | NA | CSVKKPAGFDEQFF | TGCAGCGTCAAAAAGCCCGCAGGGTTCGATGAGCAGTTCTTC
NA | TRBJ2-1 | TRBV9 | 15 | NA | CASSVVLGALGEQFF | TGTGCCAGCAGCGTAGTCTTAGGGGCGCTTGGTGAGCAGTTCTTC
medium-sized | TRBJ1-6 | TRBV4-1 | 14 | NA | CASSAGIRNSPLHF | TGCGCCAGCAGTGCAGGGATTCGGAATTCACCCCTCCACTTT
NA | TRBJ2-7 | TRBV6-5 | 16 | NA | CASSYSFRGPTGEQYF | TGTGCCAGCAGTTACTCGTTCAGGGGACCGACCGGCGAGCAGTACTTC
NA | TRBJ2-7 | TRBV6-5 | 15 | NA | CASSRMRGLSYEQYF | TGTGCCAGCAGCCGAATGCGGGGGCTCTCCTACGAGCAGTACTTC
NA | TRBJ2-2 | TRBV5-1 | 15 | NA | CASSLGAVNTGELFF | TGCGCCAGCAGCTTGGGGGCTGTAAACACCGGGGAGCTGTTTTTT
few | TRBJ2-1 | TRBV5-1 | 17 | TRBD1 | CASSLQTAGTGNNEQFF | TGCGCCAGCAGCTTGCAAACCGCCGGGACAGGGAATAATGAGCAGTTCTTC
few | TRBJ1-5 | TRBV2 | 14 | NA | CASRQGSGNQPQHF | TGTGCCAGCAGACAGGGTTCGGGCAATCAGCCCCAGCATTTT
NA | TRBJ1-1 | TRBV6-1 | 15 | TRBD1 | CASSAGGIMNTEAFF | TGTGCCAGCAGTGCAGGGGGCATCATGAACACTGAAGCTTTCTTT
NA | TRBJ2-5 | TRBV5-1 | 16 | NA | CASSLAGNGLGETQYF | TGCGCCAGCAGCTTGGCCGGTAACGGCCTGGGGGAGACCCAGTACTTC
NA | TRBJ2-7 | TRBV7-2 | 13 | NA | CASSKDRAGEQYF | TGTGCCAGCAGCAAAGACAGGGCGGGGGAGCAGTACTTC
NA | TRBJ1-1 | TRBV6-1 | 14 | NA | CASSEAGGLGKAFF | TGTGCCAGCAGTGAAGCGGGGGGGTTGGGGAAAGCTTTCTTT
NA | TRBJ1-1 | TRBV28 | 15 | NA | CASSPSQDLNTEAFF | TGTGCCAGCAGTCCGTCACAGGATCTGAACACTGAAGCTTTCTTT
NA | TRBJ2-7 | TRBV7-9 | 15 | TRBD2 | CASKGPRLAEGEQYF | TGTGCCAGCAAGGGCCCTCGGCTAGCGGAAGGCGAGCAGTACTTC
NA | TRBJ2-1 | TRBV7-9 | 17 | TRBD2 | CASSSGLAGGPGNEQFF | TGTGCCAGCAGCTCCGGGTTAGCGGGAGGGCCAGGGAATGAGCAGTTCTTC
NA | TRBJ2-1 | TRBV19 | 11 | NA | CASSQSNEQFF | TGTGCCAGTAGTCAATCCAATGAGCAGTTCTTC
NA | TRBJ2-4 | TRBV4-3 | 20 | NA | CASSQDRGRTVGDDLNIQYF | TGCGCCAGCAGCCAAGATCGGGGACGGACTGTCGGGGATGACTTAAACATTCAGTACTTC
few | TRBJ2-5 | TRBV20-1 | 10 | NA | CSASGETQYF | TGCAGTGCTAGCGGGGAGACCCAGTACTTC
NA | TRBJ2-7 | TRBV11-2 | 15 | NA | CASRFAQTGTHEQYF | TGTGCCAGCAGATTTGCCCAGACAGGAACCCACGAGCAGTACTTC
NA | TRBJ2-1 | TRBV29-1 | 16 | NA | CSVVSGELGEHNEQFF | TGCAGCGTTGTATCAGGGGAGCTAGGGGAACACAATGAGCAGTTCTTC
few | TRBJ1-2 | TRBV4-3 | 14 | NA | CASSQGVRNYGYTF | TGCGCCAGCAGCCAAGGGGTCCGTAACTATGGCTACACCTTC
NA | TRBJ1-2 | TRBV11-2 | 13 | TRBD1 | CASSPRTGGGYTF | TGTGCCAGCAGCCCCCGGACAGGGGGTGGCTACACCTTC
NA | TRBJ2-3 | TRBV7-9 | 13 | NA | CAINGRGTDTQYF | TGTGCCATCAATGGAAGGGGAACAGATACGCAGTATTTT
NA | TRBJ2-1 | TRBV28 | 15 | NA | CASRLRDFSYNEQFF | TGTGCCAGCAGGCTCAGGGATTTCTCCTACAATGAGCAGTTCTTC
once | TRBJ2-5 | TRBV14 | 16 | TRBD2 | CASSQDELAGEETQYF | TGTGCCAGCAGCCAAGACGAACTAGCGGGGGAAGAGACCCAGTACTTC
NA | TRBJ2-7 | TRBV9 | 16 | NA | CASSVKGSAPLYEQYF | TGTGCCAGCAGCGTCAAAGGGTCCGCGCCACTCTACGAGCAGTACTTC
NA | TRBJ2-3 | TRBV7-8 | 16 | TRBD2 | CASSPRLAGGTDTQYF | TGTGCCAGCAGCCCAAGACTAGCGGGAGGCACAGATACGCAGTATTTT
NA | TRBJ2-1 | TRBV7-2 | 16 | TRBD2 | CASSPSGGASYNEQFF | TGTGCCAGCAGCCCTAGCGGGGGGGCCTCCTACAATGAGCAGTTCTTC
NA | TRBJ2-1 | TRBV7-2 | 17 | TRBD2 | CASSLMLAGGNYNGQFF | TGTGCCAGCAGCTTAATGCTAGCGGGAGGGAACTACAATGGGCAGTTCTTC
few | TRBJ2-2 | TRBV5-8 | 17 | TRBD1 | CASSFQGGAGRAGELFF | TGTGCCAGCAGCTTTCAAGGGGGCGCAGGGCGAGCCGGGGAGCTGTTTTTT